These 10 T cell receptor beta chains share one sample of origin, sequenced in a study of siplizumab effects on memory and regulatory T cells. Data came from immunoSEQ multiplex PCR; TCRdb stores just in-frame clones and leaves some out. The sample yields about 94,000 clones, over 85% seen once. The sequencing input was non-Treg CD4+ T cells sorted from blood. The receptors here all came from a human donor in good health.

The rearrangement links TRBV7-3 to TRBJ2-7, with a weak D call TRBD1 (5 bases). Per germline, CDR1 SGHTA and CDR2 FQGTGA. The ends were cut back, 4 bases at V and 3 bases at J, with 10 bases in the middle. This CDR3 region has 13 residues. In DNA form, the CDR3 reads TGTGCCAGCAGCTCGGACATCCTCTACGAGCAGTACTTC. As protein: CASSSDILYEQYF.

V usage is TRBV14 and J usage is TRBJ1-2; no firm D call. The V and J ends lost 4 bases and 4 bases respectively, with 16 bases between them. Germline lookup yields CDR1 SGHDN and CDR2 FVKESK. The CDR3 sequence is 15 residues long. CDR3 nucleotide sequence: TGTGCCAGCAGCCGAAGTCAGGTTGTGGGCTATGGCTACACCTTC. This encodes CASSRSQVVGYGYTF.

Here the CDR3 DNA reads TGCGCCAGCAGACTAGCGGGAGCGAGGGATACGCAGTATTTT. It codes for CASRLAGARDTQYF. The V gene is TRBV4-1, the J gene TRBJ2-3, with 11 bases fitting TRBD2. After removal of 6 bases from V and 6 bases from J, the junction contained 5 bases not matched to a gene. CDR1 is MGHRA, CDR2 YSYEKL, per germline. This CDR3 is 14 amino acids long.

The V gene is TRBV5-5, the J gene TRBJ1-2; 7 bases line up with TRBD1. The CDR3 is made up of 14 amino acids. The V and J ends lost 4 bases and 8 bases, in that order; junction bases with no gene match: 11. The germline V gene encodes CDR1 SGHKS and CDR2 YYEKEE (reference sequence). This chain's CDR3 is CASSTPTGERGYTF. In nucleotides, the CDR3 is TGTGCCAGCAGCACTCCTACAGGGGAAAGGGGCTACACCTTC.

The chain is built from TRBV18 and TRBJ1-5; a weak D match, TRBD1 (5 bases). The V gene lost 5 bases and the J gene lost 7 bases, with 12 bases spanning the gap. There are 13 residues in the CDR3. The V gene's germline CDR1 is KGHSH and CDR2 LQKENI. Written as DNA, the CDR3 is TGTGCCAGCTCAGCAACCAGGGAGCAGCCCCAGCATTTT. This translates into CASSATREQPQHF.

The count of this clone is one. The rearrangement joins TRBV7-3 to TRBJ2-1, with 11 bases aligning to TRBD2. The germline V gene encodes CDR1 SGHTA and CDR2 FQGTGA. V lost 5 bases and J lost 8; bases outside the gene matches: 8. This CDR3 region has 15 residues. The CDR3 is CASSPVSGGEYEQFF. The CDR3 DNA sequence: TGTGCCAGCAGCCCTGTTAGCGGGGGGGAGTATGAGCAGTTCTTC.

The CDR3 DNA sequence: TGTGCCAGCAGTTTCCCCCCACCTAATGAGCAGTTCTTC. Its protein product is CASSFPPPNEQFF. The chain carries TRBV11-2 and TRBJ2-1; D not resolved. Germline V lookup: CDR1 SGHAT, CDR2 FQNNGV. With 6 bases removed from V and 7 bases from J, the gap between germline ends came to 13 bases. The CDR3 covers 13 residues.

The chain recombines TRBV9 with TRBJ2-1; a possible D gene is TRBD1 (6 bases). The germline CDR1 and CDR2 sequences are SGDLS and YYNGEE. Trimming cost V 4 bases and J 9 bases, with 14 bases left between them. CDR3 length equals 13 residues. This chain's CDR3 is CASSSTGQGEQFF. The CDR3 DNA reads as TGTGCCAGCAGCTCAACAGGGCAGGGTGAGCAGTTCTTC.

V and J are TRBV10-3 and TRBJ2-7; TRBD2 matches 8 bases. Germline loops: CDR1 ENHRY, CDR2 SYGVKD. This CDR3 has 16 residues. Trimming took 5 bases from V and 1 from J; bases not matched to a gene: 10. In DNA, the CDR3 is TGTGCCATCAGTCCCGCGGGGCTAGCGGGTTCCTACGAGCAGTACTTC. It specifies CAISPAGLAGSYEQYF.

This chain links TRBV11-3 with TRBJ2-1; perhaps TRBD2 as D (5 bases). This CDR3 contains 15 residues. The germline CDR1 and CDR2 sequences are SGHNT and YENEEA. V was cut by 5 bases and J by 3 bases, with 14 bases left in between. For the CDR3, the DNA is TGTGCCAGCAGCGTAAGGAGGTGGGGCTACAATGAGCAGTTCTTC. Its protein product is CASSVRRWGYNEQFF.